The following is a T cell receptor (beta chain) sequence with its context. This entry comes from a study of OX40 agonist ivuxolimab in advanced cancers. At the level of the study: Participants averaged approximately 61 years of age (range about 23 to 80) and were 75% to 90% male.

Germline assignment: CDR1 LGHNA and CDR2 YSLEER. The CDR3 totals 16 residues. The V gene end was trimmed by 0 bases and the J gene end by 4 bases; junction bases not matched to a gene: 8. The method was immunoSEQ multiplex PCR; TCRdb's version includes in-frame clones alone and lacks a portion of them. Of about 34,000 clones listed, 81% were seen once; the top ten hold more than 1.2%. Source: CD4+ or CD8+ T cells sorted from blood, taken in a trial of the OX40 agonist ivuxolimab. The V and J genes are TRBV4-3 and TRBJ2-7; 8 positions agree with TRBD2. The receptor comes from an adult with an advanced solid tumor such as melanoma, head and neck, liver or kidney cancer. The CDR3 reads CASSQDRGRRRYEQYF. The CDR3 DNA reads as TGCGCCAGCAGCCAAGATCGCGGGAGGAGAAGATACGAGCAGTACTTC.